This T cell receptor beta chain was sequenced for a study of cytomegalovirus exposure and HLA in healthy donors. Researchers ran the PCR with 60 Vbeta and 13 Jbeta primers. Sequencing was performed with immunoSEQ multiplex PCR; in TCRdb, only in-frame clones are kept and a portion is missing. The table includes some 140,000 clones, 70% to 80% detected once. For this clone: Its matching antigen is unknown. This sample also contains other DNA sequences that code for the same CDR3.

Study outcomes and limitations: TCR beta sequences reportedly predicted most subjects' HLA-A and HLA-B alleles accurately. Sequencing probably produced one cluster of sequence variants that were highly shared. Later work found that TCR association rates differed between HLA loci; DRB1 had the most and HLA-C the fewest.

The clonotype was recovered from a young man in good health and CMV-seronegative. Sequencing input: PBMCs.

This CDR3 reads CASSQGQGGTDTQYF. For the CDR3, the DNA is TGTGCCAGCAGCCAAGGACAGGGCGGCACAGATACGCAGTATTTT. V and J are TRBV4-2 and TRBJ2-3; 7 bases agree with TRBD1. The ends lost 1 base at V and 1 base at J; junction bases unmatched: 2. The CDR3 is 15 residues long. The germline V gene has CDR1 LGHNA and CDR2 YNFKEQ.